These 23 T cell receptor beta chains were sequenced from one sample in a study of blood T cells in healthy people across ages. PCR was performed a second time for roughly 7 to 11 cycles using a sample-barcoded 5' primer and a J-beta primer mix. TCRdb re-called the 5' RACE reads with MiXCR, one entry per CDR3 protein. This sample has about 1.4 million distinct CDR3 sequences; approximately 63% occur once, and the top ten carry 5.5% to 8%. The material sequenced was blood. These receptors all stem from a man aged 18 to 30 in good health.

J is TRBJ2-7 and V is TRBV29-1, with D possibly TRBD2 on 5 matching bases. The CDR3 has 11 amino acids. From germline, CDR1 is SQVTM and CDR2 ANQGSEA. The germline V and J ends were trimmed by 5 bases and 3 bases, with 8 bases remaining between them. CDR3 nucleotide sequence: TGCAGCGTTTTGAGGGACTACGAGCAGTACTTC. Amino acid sequence: CSVLRDYEQYF.

The J gene is TRBJ2-2, the V gene TRBV6-2 or TRBV6-3, with 9 bases aligning to TRBD1. Germline loops: CDR1 MNHEY, CDR2 SVGEGT. The CDR3 has 15 residues. With V trimmed by 8 bases and J by 2 bases, 6 bases remained unmatched. The CDR3 is CASPLGQGNTGELFF. The CDR3 region has the DNA TGTGCCAGCCCACTGGGACAGGGCAACACCGGGGAGCTGTTTTTT.

The gene calls are TRBV12-3 or TRBV12-4 and TRBJ2-1; 12 bases align to TRBD2. The CDR3 runs 15 residues. The trim removed 6 bases at V and 6 bases at J, leaving 6 bases unmatched. The CDR3 loop reads CASRATSGRVNEQFF. The CDR3 coding sequence is TGTGCCAGCAGAGCGACTAGCGGGAGAGTCAATGAGCAGTTCTTC.

The chain couples TRBV19 to TRBJ2-7; tentative D call: TRBD2 (6 bases). The V gene's germline CDR1 is LNHDA and CDR2 SQIVND (reference sequence). Trimming cost V 6 bases and J 8 bases, with 23 bases left between them. The CDR3 loop spans 15 amino acids. The CDR3 DNA follows: TGTGCCAGTAGACCGAAAGTTGGGGGGTCTGGACAGCAGTACTTC. This codes for CASRPKVGGSGQQYF.

The rearrangement joins TRBV28 to TRBJ1-1; tentatively, D is TRBD1 (6 bases). This CDR3 has 14 amino acids. Germline V gene data show CDR1 as MDHEN and CDR2 as SYDVKM. V was trimmed by 3 bases and J by 3 bases, leaving 11 bases between them. CDR3 DNA: TGTGCCAGCAGTTTCACAAGGGGGGACACTGAAGCTTTCTTT. This encodes CASSFTRGDTEAFF.

J is TRBJ1-1 and V is TRBV6-1; TRBD1 might be the D (6 bases). Trimming removed 1 base at V and 5 bases at J, with 17 bases between. CDR3 length equals 16 residues. Per germline, CDR1 MNHNS and CDR2 SASEGT. The DNA of the CDR3 is TGTGCCAGCAGTGAAGTTGGGACATTGGTGGGGACTGAAGCTTTCTTT. Residues: CASSEVGTLVGTEAFF.

J is TRBJ2-7 and V is TRBV3-1; the match to TRBD1 covers 7 bases. Germline loops: CDR1 LGHDT, CDR2 YNNKEL (reference sequence). The CDR3 consists of 14 residues. J lost 1 base, V lost 3 bases, and 3 bases had no gene match. CDR3 nucleotides: TGTGCCAGCAGCCAGCCAGGGGGTTCCTACGAGCAGTACTTC. It yields the protein CASSQPGGSYEQYF.

The rearrangement joins TRBV25-1 to TRBJ2-3, with D hard to call. From germline, CDR1 is MGHDK and CDR2 SYGVNS. The V and J ends lost 2 bases and 6 bases respectively, with 9 bases between them. This CDR3 region has 13 residues. CDR3 nucleotide sequence: TGTGCCAGCAGTGAAAGCCCCCCGGATACGCAGTATTTT. Its translation: CASSESPPDTQYF.

The chain links TRBV12-3 or TRBV12-4 to TRBJ1-6, with a weak D call TRBD1 (6 bases). The V end was cut by 1 base, the J end by 2 bases, with 15 bases between. The CDR3 totals 18 residues. The DNA for the CDR3 is TGTGCCAGCAGTTTAGGGGAAGGGGGTAGGACCTATAATTCACCCCTCCACTTT. It codes for CASSLGEGGRTYNSPLHF.

The rearrangement uses TRBV4-1 and TRBJ2-1; 10 bases align to TRBD2. Germline assignment: CDR1 MGHRA and CDR2 YSYEKL. V lost 1 base to trimming and J lost 5 bases; unmatched junction nucleotides: 5. The length of the CDR3 is 16 residues. In DNA, the CDR3 is TGCGCCAGCAGCCAAGGAGCGGGGGGGCTTCACAATGAGCAGTTCTTC. Amino acid sequence: CASSQGAGGLHNEQFF.

The genes are TRBV24-1 and TRBJ2-4; possibly TRBD1 for D (5 bases). With 3 bases removed from V and 13 bases from J, the gap between germline ends came to 18 bases. Germline CDR1 is KGHDR and CDR2 is SFDVKD. The CDR3 has 14 amino acids. The CDR3 DNA is TGTGCCACCAGTGATCGACAGTACAACAATGAGCAGTACTTC. Protein sequence: CATSDRQYNNEQYF.

There are a few counts of this clonotype. The CDR3 region is CAISGTEYQETQYF. The CDR3 DNA sequence: TGTGCCATCAGCGGGACTGAGTACCAAGAGACCCAGTACTTC. V is TRBV10-3 and J is TRBJ2-5, with a tentative D call TRBD2 (6 bases). V gave up 6 bases and J gave up 0 bases, with 11 bases separating them. Germline values: CDR1 ENHRY, CDR2 SYGVKD. This CDR3 region has 14 residues.

V and J are TRBV24-1 and TRBJ2-7; unclear D gene. Germline V lookup: CDR1 KGHDR, CDR2 SFDVKD. This CDR3 is 13 amino acids long. The germline V and J ends were trimmed by 2 bases and 6 bases, with 10 bases remaining between them. The CDR3 DNA reads as TGTGCCACCAGTGATTCGGTGGGTGGCGAGCAGTACTTC. Its protein is CATSDSVGGEQYF.

The count of this clonotype is one. At one boundary the junction diverges from the germline segment, which might be a read error. The chain employs TRBV19 and TRBJ1-1; a weak D match, TRBD1 (5 bases). The germline V gene has CDR1 LNHDA and CDR2 SQIVND (reference sequence). The CDR3 has 16 amino acids. CDR3 loop: CASSSRVRAMNTAAFF. CDR3 nucleotide sequence: TGTGCCAGCAGTAGCAGGGTAAGGGCCATGAACACTGCAGCTTTCTTT.

The gene calls are TRBV4-3 and TRBJ1-6; D may be TRBD1 (6 bases). The length of the CDR3 is 16 residues. Between the trimmed V and J ends, which lost 2 bases and 3 bases, there was a span of 11 bases. The germline gives CDR1 LGHNA, CDR2 YSLEER. CDR3 protein: CASSQTRTDYNSPLHF. CDR3 bases: TGCGCCAGCAGCCAAACCCGGACAGACTATAATTCACCCCTCCACTTT.

The V gene is TRBV7-9, the J gene TRBJ2-4; tentative D call: TRBD1 (6 bases). Judging by the DNA end, TRBJ2-7 fits better; the J call may be wrong. Germline V gene sequence: CDR1 SEHNR, CDR2 FQNEAQ (reference sequence). The CDR3 extends over 15 amino acids. The CDR3 nucleotides are TGTGCCAGCAGCGATCAGGGGACCAGCTATTACGAGCAGTACTTC. Translation gives CASSDQGTSYYEQYF.

This sequence joins TRBV2 and TRBJ2-7; TRBD2 matches at 7 bases. This CDR3 spans 15 amino acids. CDR1 and CDR2 (germline): SNHLY, FYNNEI. The junction had 16 bases not matched to a gene; V was cut back by 10 bases and J by 4 bases. The CDR3, as DNA: TGTGCCACCGCTTGGCTGGCTAGCGGCTTATACGAGCAGTACTTC. Translation: CATAWLASGLYEQYF. The complete variable domain, with remaining parts taken from reference TRBV2 and TRBJ2-7, reads EPEVTQTPSHQVTQMGQEVILRCVPISNHLYFYWYRQILGQKVEFLVSFYNNEISEKSEIFDDQFSVERPDGSNFTLKIRSTKLEDSAMYFCATAWLASGLYEQYFGPGTRLTVT.

The chain employs TRBV7-9 and TRBJ2-3; D gene ambiguous. The CDR3 has 13 residues. The germline V and J ends were trimmed by 8 bases and 5 bases, with 14 bases remaining between them. The V gene's germline CDR1 is SEHNR and CDR2 FQNEAQ (reference sequence). The CDR3 DNA sequence: TGTGCCAGCCTCGCCCCGGCCAGAGATACGCAGTATTTT. Amino acid sequence: CASLAPARDTQYF.

The chain joins TRBV5-4 to TRBJ1-1; D is possibly TRBD1 (5 bases). The V and J ends lost 1 base and 5 bases respectively, with 12 bases between them. Per germline, CDR1 SGHNT and CDR2 YYREEE (reference sequence). The length of the CDR3 is 14 residues. CDR3 sequence reads: CASSLIGGGTEAFF. The CDR3 DNA reads TGTGCCAGCAGCTTGATTGGGGGAGGGACTGAAGCTTTCTTT.

This chain uses TRBV20-1 with TRBJ1-1; no definite D call. The V end lost 8 bases, the J end lost 1 base, and 14 bases lay between the germline ends. Germline CDR1 and CDR2: DFQATT and SNEGSKA (reference sequence). The CDR3 loop spans 13 amino acids. The CDR3, as DNA: TGCAGTTCACACATACGGCGGAACACTGAAGCTTTCTTT. This gives the protein CSSHIRRNTEAFF.

This clonotype was detected a few times. This sequence joins TRBV29-1 and TRBJ2-1; D gene unclear. V gave up 4 bases and J gave up 4 bases, with 8 bases separating them. The CDR3 length is 12 residues. CDR1 is SQVTM and CDR2 is ANQGSEA in the germline V gene. CDR3 sequence: CSVGAGYNEQFF. CDR3 bases: TGCAGCGTTGGGGCCGGTTACAATGAGCAGTTCTTC.

This clonotype turned up a few times. The chain couples TRBV15 to TRBJ2-7, with 9 nucleotides matching TRBD1. Trimming cost V 5 bases and J 6 bases; bases outside gene matches: 11. The CDR3 is 15 amino acids. Germline CDR1 and CDR2: LNHNV and YYDKDF (reference sequence). The CDR3 sequence: CATSQGGQGIREQYF. CDR3 bases: TGTGCCACCAGCCAAGGGGGACAGGGAATCCGCGAGCAGTACTTC.

The genes are TRBV5-5 and TRBJ2-3; D is possibly TRBD1 (5 bases). CDR3 length: 15 residues. The V end was cut by 5 bases, the J end by 0 bases, with 13 bases between. Germline loops: CDR1 SGHKS, CDR2 YYEKEE (reference sequence). The CDR3 DNA reads as TGTGCCAGCAGGCGACAGTCCCCTAGCACAGATACGCAGTATTTT. The encoded protein is CASRRQSPSTDTQYF.